Below, 26 T cell receptor beta chains from the same sample are listed, as sequenced in a study of blood T cell repertoires in COVID-19. Profiled with immunoSEQ multiplex PCR; TCRdb holds only in-frame clones, not every one. In the table there are roughly 290,000 clones, 80% to 90% of which are singletons. The sequenced sample consisted of PBMCs or T cells enriched from blood (not recorded which). The receptors derive from a man between 25 and 39 years old who had recovered from COVID-19.

The V call is TRBV9, the J call TRBJ2-5, with TRBD2 identical over 13 bases. The CDR3 extends over 16 amino acids. Unmatched junction bases numbered 9, after V lost 3 bases and J lost 7 bases. The germline V gene has CDR1 SGDLS and CDR2 YYNGEE. This CDR3 is CASSAQGLAGLGTQYF. CDR3 in DNA: TGTGCCAGCAGCGCTCAGGGACTAGCGGGGCTGGGGACCCAGTACTTC.

The rearrangement links TRBV24-1 to TRBJ2-2; 8 nucleotides align to TRBD1. This CDR3 spans 16 amino acids. Germline V lookup: CDR1 KGHDR, CDR2 SFDVKD. Germline trimming cut 4 bases from V and 4 bases from J; bases unmatched to any gene: 7. The CDR3 DNA follows: TGTGCCACCAGTGACGACAGGGGATCGGGCACCGGGGAGCTGTTTTTT. Translating it yields CATSDDRGSGTGELFF.

The V call is TRBV19, the J call TRBJ1-5; unclear D gene. CDR3 length: 12 amino acids. Germline loops: CDR1 LNHDA, CDR2 SQIVND (reference sequence). V lost 7 bases to trimming and J lost 2 bases, with 6 bases between them. The CDR3 DNA follows: TGTGCCAGTATGGCGGGCAATCAGCCCCAGCATTTT. Its translation is CASMAGNQPQHF.

The genes are TRBV15 and TRBJ1-1; TRBD1 is a possible D gene (6 bases). Deletions cut 0 bases from V and 5 bases from J, with 7 bases between. This CDR3 spans 13 amino acids. CDR1 is LNHNV, CDR2 YYDKDF, per germline (reference sequence). CDR3 nucleotide sequence: TGTGCCACCAGCAGAGATCAGGGGACTGAAGCTTTCTTT. Encoded protein: CATSRDQGTEAFF.

The chain couples TRBV5-1 to TRBJ2-3; the D is unclear. Germline lookup yields CDR1 SGHRS and CDR2 YFSETQ. V was pared by 0 bases and J by 0 bases, with 8 bases between. The CDR3 extends over 15 amino acids. The CDR3 sequence is CASSLGDSSTDTQYF. CDR3 DNA: TGCGCCAGCAGCTTGGGTGACTCTAGCACAGATACGCAGTATTTT.

The chain combines TRBV7-9 with TRBJ1-1, with D possibly being TRBD1 (5 bases). CDR1 and CDR2 (germline): SEHNR, FQNEAQ (reference sequence). V dropped 7 bases and J dropped 0 bases, with 18 bases sitting between them. This CDR3 is 16 amino acids long. CDR3: CASTPVGGTVNTEAFF. CDR3 bases: TGTGCCAGCACCCCAGTTGGCGGGACGGTGAACACTGAAGCTTTCTTT.

This chain connects TRBV2 to TRBJ2-5, with a weak D call TRBD1 (5 bases). Germline V gives CDR1 SNHLY, CDR2 FYNNEI. This CDR3 has 14 residues. Trimming cost V 11 bases and J 1 base, with 17 bases left between them. CDR3 in amino acids: CAASSQGLQETQYF. The CDR3 nucleotides read TGTGCCGCGAGTTCCCAGGGCCTCCAAGAGACCCAGTACTTC.

This chain's CDR3 is CASSLAGTMAGSSYNEQFF. The CDR3 nucleotides read TGTGCCAGCAGCTTAGCGGGCACAATGGCCGGAAGCTCCTACAATGAGCAGTTCTTC. The V call is TRBV11-1, the J call TRBJ2-1; D remains unclear. The length of the CDR3 is 19 residues. Trimming took 0 bases from V and 0 from J, leaving 18 bases between them. CDR1 and CDR2 from the germline V gene are SGHAT and FQDESV (reference sequence).

The V and J genes are TRBV2 and TRBJ2-5; D perhaps matches TRBD1 (6 bases). The ends were cut back, 8 bases at V and 3 bases at J, with 16 bases in the middle. Germline CDR1 reads SNHLY; CDR2 reads FYNNEI. This CDR3 spans 14 amino acids. The CDR3 here is CASLGQILKETQYF. The CDR3 DNA is TGTGCCAGCCTTGGACAGATACTCAAAGAGACCCAGTACTTC.

The V and J genes are TRBV19 and TRBJ1-1; D not certain. Germline CDR1 reads LNHDA; CDR2 reads SQIVND (reference sequence). CDR3 length equals 15 residues. The germline V and J ends were trimmed by 5 bases and 0 bases, with 13 bases remaining between them. Written as DNA, the CDR3 is TGTGCCAGTAGTGTCAACAGCTATATGAACACTGAAGCTTTCTTT. Translated: CASSVNSYMNTEAFF.

This rearrangement joins TRBV5-1 to TRBJ2-4; TRBD2 matches at 11 bases. J gave up 1 base and V 0 bases, and 0 bases lay outside the gene matches. The CDR3 is 16 residues long. The V gene's germline CDR1 is SGHRS and CDR2 YFSETQ. The CDR3 DNA sequence: TGCGCCAGCAGCTTGGGGACTAGCGGGGCCAAAAACATTCAGTACTTC. It yields the protein CASSLGTSGAKNIQYF.

This chain links TRBV6-2 or TRBV6-3 with TRBJ1-2, with no clear D. V was shortened by 0 bases and J by 0 bases, with 26 bases between the two germline ends. The CDR3 runs 21 residues. Germline V lookup: CDR1 MNHEY, CDR2 SVGEGT. CDR3 in DNA: TGTGCCAGCAGTTACTCTCATCCGCGTGCCTCGTATAGCAAGACTAACTATGGCTACACCTTC. Its translation: CASSYSHPRASYSKTNYGYTF.

This sequence joins TRBV3-1 (or the pseudogene TRBV3-2) and TRBJ1-5, with 7 positions matching TRBD1. V shed 4 bases, J shed 0 bases, and the junction held 9 bases outside the gene matches. CDR3 length: 17 residues. The germline V gene encodes CDR1 LGHDT and CDR2 YNNKEL (reference sequence). This CDR3 is CASSPDTGAVSNQPQHF. The CDR3 bases are TGTGCCAGCAGCCCTGACACAGGGGCGGTTAGCAATCAGCCCCAGCATTTT.

The chain has TRBV6-4 and TRBJ1-1; D unresolved. Germline CDR1 reads MRHNA; CDR2 reads SNTAGT. The CDR3 consists of 13 residues. The V end was cut by 3 bases, the J end by 3 bases, with 8 bases between. The CDR3 DNA reads as TGTGCCAGCAGTGAGCCCGGGGACACTGAAGCTTTCTTT. As protein: CASSEPGDTEAFF.

This chain uses TRBV5-4 with TRBJ2-5, with TRBD2 matching 8 bases. V lost 2 bases, J lost 1 base, and 10 bases stayed unmatched. CDR1 and CDR2 (germline): SGHNT, YYREEE (reference sequence). The CDR3 extends over 17 amino acids. The CDR3 spells CASSFLSGTRSQETQYF. The DNA for the CDR3 is TGTGCCAGCAGCTTCCTCTCCGGGACTAGAAGCCAAGAGACCCAGTACTTC.

The genes are TRBV7-2 and TRBJ2-5; D might be TRBD2 (6 bases). The CDR3 has 13 amino acids. The germline gives CDR1 SGHTA, CDR2 FQGNSA. V lost 5 bases and J lost 5, with 12 bases in between. CDR3 in amino acids: CASSPGRRETQYF. Written as DNA, the CDR3 is TGTGCCAGCAGCCCTGGGAGGCGGGAGACCCAGTACTTC.

V usage is TRBV10-2 and J usage is TRBJ1-2; D is uncertain. CDR3 length equals 15 residues. Trimming cost V 8 bases and J 0 bases, with 16 bases left between them. Per germline, CDR1 WSHSY and CDR2 SAAADI. The CDR3 region has the DNA TGCGCCAGCTTCGGGGAGGGCATAGCTAACTATGGCTACACCTTC. This codes for CASFGEGIANYGYTF.

The rearrangement joins TRBV7-2 to TRBJ1-2; no definite D call. In germline, CDR1 is SGHTA, CDR2 FQGNSA. The length of the CDR3 is 15 residues. V lost 0 bases to trimming and J lost 0 bases, with 8 bases between them. CDR3 coding DNA: TGTGCCAGCAGCTTAGCTCTTGGAGCTAACTATGGCTACACCTTC. Protein sequence: CASSLALGANYGYTF. The variable domain in full, with the rest retrieved from reference TRBV7-2 and TRBJ1-2, is GAGVSQSPSNKVTEKGKDVELRCDPISGHTALYWYRQSLGQGLEFLIYFQGNSAPDKSGLPSDRFSAERTGGSVSTLTIQRTQQEDSAVYLCASSLALGANYGYTFGSGTRLTVV.

This clone was recorded once. The CDR3 sequence: CASSEGQGAAYEQYF. DNA for the CDR3: TGTGCCAGCAGTGAAGGACAGGGGGCCGCCTACGAGCAGTACTTC. The J gene is TRBJ2-7, the V gene TRBV6-1; 10 bases align to TRBD1. V was pared by 1 base and J by 2 bases, with 2 bases of the junction left unmatched. Looked up from germline, CDR1 is MNHNS and CDR2 is SASEGT. The length of the CDR3 is 15 residues.

V is TRBV27 and J is TRBJ2-3, with 9 positions matching TRBD2. Unmatched junction bases numbered 4, after V lost 5 bases and J lost 4 bases. Germline V gene sequence: CDR1 MNHEY, CDR2 SMNVEV (reference sequence). The CDR3 spans 14 residues. CDR3 protein: CASSLVAGADTQYF. The CDR3 DNA is TGTGCCAGCAGTCTTGTAGCGGGGGCAGATACGCAGTATTTT.

J is TRBJ2-7 and V is TRBV10-2, with 8 bases lining up with TRBD1. Per germline, CDR1 WSHSY and CDR2 SAAADI. CDR3 length: 14 amino acids. The trim removed 8 bases at V and 3 bases at J, leaving 9 bases unmatched. The CDR3 protein is CASRRGPTGYEQYF. CDR3 nucleotides: TGCGCCAGCCGCAGGGGGCCGACAGGCTACGAGCAGTACTTC.

The chain is built from TRBV5-1 and TRBJ1-6, with 9 bases fitting TRBD1. Per germline, CDR1 SGHRS and CDR2 YFSETQ. V dropped 4 bases and J dropped 2; count of bases not matched to a gene: 4. The CDR3 contains 16 residues. The CDR3 sequence: CASSAGQGTYNSPLHF. DNA for the CDR3: TGCGCCAGCAGCGCAGGACAGGGGACCTATAATTCACCCCTCCACTTT.

The chain has TRBV10-2 and TRBJ1-6; D call uncertain. CDR3 length: 12 residues. CDR1 WSHSY and CDR2 SAAADI come from the germline V gene. V was pared by 6 bases and J by 3 bases, with 3 bases between. The DNA of the CDR3 is TGCGCCAGCAGGAGCTATAATTCACCCCTCCACTTT. As protein: CASRSYNSPLHF.

The chain recombines TRBV9 with TRBJ2-1; 8 bases are shared with TRBD1. CDR1 is SGDLS, CDR2 YYNGEE, per germline. The V segment lost 4 bases and the J segment 5 bases; nucleotides outside the gene matches: 8. The CDR3 is 15 residues long. CDR3 nucleotides: TGTGCCAGCAGCAACCCGGGACAGGAAGACAATGAGCAGTTCTTC. It specifies CASSNPGQEDNEQFF.

This rearrangement joins TRBV5-3 to TRBJ1-1, with 10 bases lining up with TRBD1. TRBV5-3 is placed among ORFs of uncertain function. J gave up 3 bases and V 2 bases, and 7 bases lay outside the gene matches. The length of the CDR3 is 16 residues. The CDR3: CARSFQTGGRDTEAFF. CDR3 nucleotide sequence: TGTGCCAGAAGCTTCCAGACAGGGGGCAGGGACACTGAAGCTTTCTTT.

The V call is TRBV5-1, the J call TRBJ2-5; the match to TRBD2 covers 11 bases. The CDR3 is 18 residues long. J gave up 0 bases and V 0 bases, and 7 bases lay outside the gene matches. In germline, CDR1 is SGHRS, CDR2 YFSETQ. The chain's CDR3 is CASSLVLAGGSYQETQYF. The CDR3 DNA reads as TGCGCCAGCAGCTTGGTCCTAGCGGGGGGCTCGTACCAAGAGACCCAGTACTTC.